This paragraph reports one TCR beta chain. Its antigen is unidentified. The sample is drawn from a study of T-cell memory formation after mild COVID-19. Overall study findings and caveats: Day 15 to 85 contractors were CD4/CD8 balanced; later expanders leaned CD4+. Among contracting clones, CD4+ were mainly CM/EM and CD8+ enriched in EMRA.

Per germline, CDR1 SGHTA and CDR2 FQGNSA. V shed 1 base and J shed 12 bases, with 10 bases lying between them. There are 12 residues in the CDR3. TCRdb called the 5' RACE reads again in MiXCR, with one record for every CDR3 protein. The data show around 200,000 distinct CDR3 sequences, with less than 20% seen just once and 3.9% held by the top ten. Sequencing used PBMCs or a T cell subset sorted from them (not recorded which). V and J are TRBV7-2 and TRBJ2-1, with D possibly TRBD1 on 5 matching bases. The receptor was isolated from a man aged 18 to 29 who had mild COVID-19 (a few samples of this study predate the infection). Cell type and time point are not known. CDR3 amino acids: CASSLEQGRQFF. The CDR3, as DNA: TGTGCCAGCAGCTTAGAGCAGGGCAGGCAGTTCTTC.